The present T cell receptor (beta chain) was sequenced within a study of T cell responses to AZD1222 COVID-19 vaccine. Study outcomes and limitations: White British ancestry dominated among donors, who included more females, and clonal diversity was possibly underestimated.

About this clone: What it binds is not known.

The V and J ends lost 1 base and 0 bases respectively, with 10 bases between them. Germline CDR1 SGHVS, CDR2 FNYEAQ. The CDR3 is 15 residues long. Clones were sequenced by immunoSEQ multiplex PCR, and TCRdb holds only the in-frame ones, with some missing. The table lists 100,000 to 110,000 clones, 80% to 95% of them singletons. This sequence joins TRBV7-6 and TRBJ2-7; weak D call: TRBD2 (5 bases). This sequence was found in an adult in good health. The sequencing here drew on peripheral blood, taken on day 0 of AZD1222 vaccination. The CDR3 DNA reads TGTGCCAGCAGCTTAGGCGGTAGCGACTCCTACGAGCAGTACTTC. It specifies CASSLGGSDSYEQYF.